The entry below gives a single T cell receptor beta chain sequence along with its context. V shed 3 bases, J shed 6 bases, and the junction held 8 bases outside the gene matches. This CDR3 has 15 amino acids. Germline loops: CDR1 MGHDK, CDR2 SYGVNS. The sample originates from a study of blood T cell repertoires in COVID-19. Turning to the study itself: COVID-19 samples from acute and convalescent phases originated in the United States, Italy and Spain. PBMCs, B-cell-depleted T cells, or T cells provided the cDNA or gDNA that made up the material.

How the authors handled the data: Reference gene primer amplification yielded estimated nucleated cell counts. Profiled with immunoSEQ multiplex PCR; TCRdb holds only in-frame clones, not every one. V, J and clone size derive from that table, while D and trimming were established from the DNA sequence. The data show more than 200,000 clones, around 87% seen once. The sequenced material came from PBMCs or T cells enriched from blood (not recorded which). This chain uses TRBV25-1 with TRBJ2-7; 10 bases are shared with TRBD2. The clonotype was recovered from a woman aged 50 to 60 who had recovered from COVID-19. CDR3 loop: CASSEMLAGVPEQYF. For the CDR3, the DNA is TGTGCCAGCAGTGAGATGCTAGCGGGAGTCCCCGAGCAGTACTTC.